The 24 T cell receptor beta chains reported below all come from one sample, sequenced in a study of control samples from healthy donors and cancer patients. Clones were read by immunoSEQ multiplex PCR, and TCRdb kept only the in-frame ones, dropping some. The sample holds around 76,000 clones, around 95% seen once. The sequenced sample consisted of blood. Receptors originate from a woman in her forties in good health.

V and J are TRBV3-1 (or the pseudogene TRBV3-2) and TRBJ2-5; D not resolved. Germline CDR1 and CDR2: LGHDT and YNNKEL (reference sequence). With 2 bases removed from V and 5 bases from J, the gap between germline ends came to 6 bases. The CDR3 length is 12 residues. The CDR3 protein is CASSQRLETQYF. The CDR3 nucleotides are TGTGCCAGCAGCCAACGGCTGGAGACCCAGTACTTC.

The chain uses TRBV15 and TRBJ2-7; D ambiguous. V was cut by 0 bases and J by 2 bases, with 11 bases left in between. CDR3 length: 15 residues. CDR1 and CDR2 from the germline V gene are LNHNV and YYDKDF (reference sequence). The CDR3 spells CATSREPYDAYEQYF. Here the CDR3 DNA reads TGTGCCACCAGCAGAGAGCCCTATGATGCCTACGAGCAGTACTTC.

This chain links TRBV30 with TRBJ1-6; D gene ambiguous. Trimming took off 1 base at V and 11 bases at J, with 6 bases between the two ends. CDR3 length equals 11 residues. Germline CDR1 is GTSNPN and CDR2 is SVGIG (reference sequence). CDR3 in DNA: TGTGCCTGGAGTGACCGGCCACCCCTCCACTTT. It yields the protein CAWSDRPPLHF.

This clone was picked up a small number of times. V and J are TRBV12-3 or TRBV12-4 and TRBJ2-5; TRBD2 matches at 7 bases. After removal of 5 bases from V and 3 bases from J, the junction contained 3 bases not matched to a gene. The CDR3 is 13 residues long. The CDR3 here is CASSGGGEETQYF. DNA for the CDR3: TGTGCCAGCAGTGGCGGGGGAGAAGAGACCCAGTACTTC.

A single count supports this clone. The chain carries TRBV5-1 and TRBJ2-5, with a possible D match to TRBD1 (6 bases). V lost 4 bases and J 5 bases, leaving 21 bases between the germline ends. Germline V gene sequence: CDR1 SGHRS, CDR2 YFSETQ. The CDR3 has 16 amino acids. The CDR3 DNA reads TGCGCCAGCAGCCAAATGACAGGCCGAGGTGGGGAGACCCAGTACTTC. This translates into CASSQMTGRGGETQYF.

This chain connects TRBV28 to TRBJ2-2, with D possibly TRBD1 on 6 matching bases. Trimming took 6 bases from V and 4 from J, leaving 18 bases between them. Germline CDR1 is MDHEN and CDR2 is SYDVKM. This CDR3 region has 16 residues. CDR3 DNA sequence: TGTGCCAGCAGGAAGCAGGGGACACGACTCACCGGGGAGCTGTTTTTT. Translation gives CASRKQGTRLTGELFF.

The V gene is TRBV3-1 (or the pseudogene TRBV3-2), the J gene TRBJ2-3, with D possibly matching TRBD2 (6 bases). The V end lost 6 bases, the J end lost 3 bases, and 16 bases lay between the germline ends. The length of the CDR3 is 15 residues. Germline-derived CDR1 and CDR2 are LGHDT and YNNKEL (reference sequence). CDR3 nucleotide sequence: TGTGCCAGCAGTCAATATCTTGCGGGAACAGATACGCAGTATTTT. Protein: CASSQYLAGTDTQYF.

V and J are TRBV7-9 and TRBJ1-3; TRBD1 is a possible D gene (6 bases). V lost 6 bases and J 0 bases, leaving 9 bases between the germline ends. Germline CDR1 SEHNR, CDR2 FQNEAQ (reference sequence). This CDR3 spans 14 amino acids. This chain's CDR3 is CASRSTGSGNTIYF. CDR3 bases: TGTGCCAGCAGATCGACAGGCTCTGGAAACACCATATATTTT.

The genes are TRBV27 and TRBJ2-6; D call uncertain. Per germline, CDR1 MNHEY and CDR2 SMNVEV (reference sequence). V lost 6 bases and J lost 0, with 9 bases in between. The CDR3 runs 15 residues. The CDR3 is CASSPHLSGANVLTF. The CDR3 DNA follows: TGTGCCAGCAGCCCACACCTCTCTGGGGCCAACGTCCTGACTTTC.

The rearrangement links TRBV30 to TRBJ2-3; D is perhaps TRBD2 (7 bases). The CDR3 covers 14 residues. Germline V CDR1 and CDR2: GTSNPN, SVGIG (reference sequence). Trimming pared 0 bases from V and 5 bases from J, leaving 12 bases between. The CDR3 sequence is CAWSVGGGLDTQYF. The CDR3 DNA reads as TGTGCCTGGAGTGTAGGGGGGGGGCTAGATACGCAGTATTTT.

The chain couples TRBV24-1 to TRBJ1-2, with D unclear. This CDR3 region has 14 residues. The V gene's germline CDR1 is KGHDR and CDR2 SFDVKD. V lost 1 base to trimming and J lost 5 bases, with 10 bases between them. CDR3 residues: CATSDLGQSYGYTF. CDR3 nucleotides: TGTGCCACCAGTGATTTAGGGCAGTCTTATGGCTACACCTTC.

The chain uses TRBV5-1 and TRBJ1-1; D unclear. CDR1 SGHRS and CDR2 YFSETQ come from the germline V gene. Trimming stripped 1 base from V and 1 base from J, with 5 bases between. This CDR3 is 13 amino acids long. The CDR3 spells CASSLTGNTEAFF. CDR3 sequence (DNA): TGCGCCAGCAGCTTGACGGGGAACACTGAAGCTTTCTTT. The whole variable domain, remainder taken from reference TRBV5-1 and TRBJ1-1, is KAGVTQTPRYLIKTRGQQVTLSCSPISGHRSVSWYQQTPGQGLQFLFEYFSETQRNKGNFPGRFSGRQFSNSRSEMNVSTLELGDSALYLCASSLTGNTEAFFGQGTRLTVV.

The genes are TRBV7-2 and TRBJ1-1; D is uncertain. This CDR3 is 15 amino acids long. Looked up from germline, CDR1 is SGHTA and CDR2 is FQGNSA. Deletions cut 1 base from V and 6 bases from J, with 15 bases between. The CDR3 reads CASSLGQSSLSEAFF. DNA of the CDR3: TGTGCCAGCAGCTTAGGTCAGAGCAGCCTCTCTGAAGCTTTCTTT.

V and J are TRBV29-1 and TRBJ1-1, with D unresolved. Trimming removed 5 bases from V and 0 bases from J, with 16 bases in between. This CDR3 contains 15 residues. The germline V gene encodes CDR1 SQVTM and CDR2 ANQGSEA. The CDR3 region is CSVSPRLIMNTEAFF. The CDR3 nucleotides are TGCAGCGTTAGTCCGAGACTGATCATGAACACTGAAGCTTTCTTT.

The chain links TRBV11-3 to TRBJ2-1; 9 bases align to TRBD2. Trimming at V came to 4 bases and at J to 4 bases, leaving 8 bases not matched to a gene. Germline values: CDR1 SGHNT, CDR2 YENEEA. This CDR3 has 16 amino acids. The CDR3 loop reads CASSSRPGLAYNEQFF. DNA of the CDR3: TGTGCCAGCAGCTCCCGGCCGGGACTAGCTTACAATGAGCAGTTCTTC.

The gene calls are TRBV29-1 and TRBJ2-2, with TRBD1 as a possible D gene (6 bases). The ends were cut back, 3 bases at V and 5 bases at J, with 10 bases in the middle. The CDR3 is 13 residues long. From germline, CDR1 is SQVTM and CDR2 ANQGSEA. The CDR3 loop is CSVDRGWTGELFF. Here the CDR3 DNA reads TGCAGCGTTGACAGGGGTTGGACCGGGGAGCTGTTTTTT.

This chain joins TRBV5-1 and TRBJ2-3, with 8 bases lining up with TRBD1. Looked up from germline, CDR1 is SGHRS and CDR2 is YFSETQ. With V trimmed by 5 bases and J by 10 bases, 15 bases remained unmatched. The CDR3 extends over 15 amino acids. CDR3 nucleotide sequence: TGCGCCAGCAGTCCGGACAGGGCTAGCAGTCGGGCGCAGTATTTT. Its translation: CASSPDRASSRAQYF.

This sequence joins TRBV3-1 (or the pseudogene TRBV3-2) and TRBJ1-5; D not certain. Trimming removed 5 bases from V and 2 bases from J, with 10 bases in between. Germline-derived CDR1 and CDR2 are LGHDT and YNNKEL (reference sequence). The CDR3 length is 14 residues. CDR3 nucleotide sequence: TGTGCCAGCAGCGGAGATCCTGGCAATCAGCCCCAGCATTTT. Amino acids: CASSGDPGNQPQHF.

The rearrangement joins TRBV29-1 to TRBJ1-3; TRBD1 matches at 8 bases. Germline loops: CDR1 SQVTM, CDR2 ANQGSEA. This CDR3 region has 14 residues. With V trimmed by 7 bases and J by 8 bases, 13 bases remained unmatched. The CDR3 DNA reads as TGCAGCGCTCTTGGACAGGGAGGTACAGACACCATATATTTT. Residues: CSALGQGGTDTIYF.

The V and J genes are TRBV4-2 and TRBJ2-1; D gene ambiguous. Trimming pared 1 base from V and 4 bases from J, leaving 14 bases between. Germline CDR1 reads LGHNA; CDR2 reads YNFKEQ. The CDR3 spans 16 residues. DNA of the CDR3: TGTGCCAGCAGCCAAGGGACGGCCCTAATTTACAATGAGCAGTTCTTC. This gives the protein CASSQGTALIYNEQFF.

The chain joins TRBV6-2 or TRBV6-3 to TRBJ2-5, with TRBD1 matching over 7 bases. The CDR3 covers 15 residues. V shed 4 bases, J shed 2 bases, and the junction held 7 bases outside the gene matches. Germline lookup yields CDR1 MNHEY and CDR2 SVGEGT. The DNA of the CDR3 is TGTGCCAGCAGTTGGCCCGGGACAGAGCAAGAGACCCAGTACTTC. Protein: CASSWPGTEQETQYF.

The rearrangement links TRBV6-6 to TRBJ2-2; tentative D call: TRBD2 (6 bases). The germline V gene encodes CDR1 MNHNY and CDR2 SVGAGI (reference sequence). The germline V and J ends were trimmed by 2 bases and 4 bases, with 11 bases remaining between them. The CDR3 covers 15 residues. This CDR3 reads CASSYPAGSTGELFF. CDR3 sequence (DNA): TGTGCCAGCAGTTACCCCGCGGGAAGCACCGGGGAGCTGTTTTTT.

In its sample, this clone was seen once. The genes are TRBV7-9 and TRBJ1-4; tentatively, D is TRBD1 (6 bases). Germline CDR1 reads SEHNR; CDR2 reads FQNEAQ (reference sequence). The CDR3 runs 14 residues. V lost 2 bases and J lost 7, with 11 bases in between. The CDR3 loop is CASSLQGRPEKLFF. In nucleotides, the CDR3 is TGTGCCAGCAGCTTACAGGGGCGTCCTGAAAAACTGTTTTTT. Combining the CDR3 with reference TRBV7-9 and TRBJ1-4 gives the whole variable domain DTGVSQNPRHKITKRGQNVTFRCDPISEHNRLYWYRQTLGQGPEFLTYFQNEAQLEKSRLLSDRFSAERPKGSFSTLEIQRTEQGDSAMYLCASSLQGRPEKLFFGSGTQLSVL.

This clone was seen once. The V gene is TRBV6-5, the J gene TRBJ2-7; D call uncertain. This CDR3 has 15 amino acids. Germline lookup yields CDR1 MNHEY and CDR2 SVGAGI. With 6 bases removed from V and 0 bases from J, the gap between germline ends came to 15 bases. The DNA of the CDR3 is TGTGCCAGCAGCCAGCGACTGTCCAGCTCCTACGAGCAGTACTTC. Amino acid sequence: CASSQRLSSSYEQYF.